Listed here are 18 T cell receptor beta chains from one sample, sequenced in a study of metastatic and nonmetastatic thyroid tumors. TCRdb called clones again from the PCR reads with MiXCR. The sample has approximately 30,000 clones, roughly 30% seen once. The entire patient cohort was treatment-naive prior to thyroid surgery. Input material: blood. These receptors were obtained from a female donor with papillary thyroid cancer or a benign thyroid nodule (not recorded which). Some clones in this sample may be carry-over from other donors' samples.

This clone was seen ten or more times. The chain joins TRBV6-5 to TRBJ2-1; TRBD2 matches 14 bases. The CDR3 totals 17 residues. Germline V gives CDR1 MNHEY, CDR2 SVGAGI. The ends lost 0 bases at V and 3 bases at J; junction bases unmatched: 1. In DNA form, the CDR3 reads TGTGCCAGCAGTTACTCGGGACTAGCGGGAGTCTACAATGAGCAGTTCTTC. This translates into CASSYSGLAGVYNEQFF.

Many counts were recorded for this clone. The genes are TRBV4-3 and TRBJ1-3, with a weak D call TRBD1 (5 bases). This CDR3 has 14 amino acids. CDR1 is LGHNA and CDR2 is YSLEER in the germline V gene. V was trimmed by 4 bases and J by 1 base, leaving 8 bases between them. CDR3 amino acids: CASSPGTSGNTIYF. CDR3 sequence (DNA): TGCGCCAGCAGCCCTGGGACGTCTGGAAACACCATATATTTT.

As to this clone: The junction does not match germline at one end; this may be a read error. The rearrangement uses TRBV3-1 and TRBJ2-7; perhaps TRBD1 as D (5 bases). The germline gives CDR1 LGHDT, CDR2 YNNKEL (reference sequence). This CDR3 has 11 amino acids. The CDR3, as DNA: TGTGCCAGCAGGCAAGGGGCAGAGCAGTACTTC. Its protein product is CASRQGAEQYF.

This clone was seen many times. The V call is TRBV24-1, the J call TRBJ2-1; 9 bases map to TRBD1. Germline CDR1 reads KGHDR; CDR2 reads SFDVKD. With 4 bases clipped from V and 7 bases from J, the junction kept 10 bases outside the gene matches. This CDR3 has 16 residues. The CDR3 DNA reads as TGTGCCACCAGTGACCCCCGCCCCGGGACAGGGAATGAGCAGTTCTTC. Translated, it gives CATSDPRPGTGNEQFF.

The rearrangement uses TRBV18 and TRBJ2-1, with a possible D match to TRBD1 (5 bases). The CDR3 is 15 amino acids. The V gene's germline CDR1 is KGHSH and CDR2 LQKENI. As DNA, the CDR3 is TGTGCATGCTCCGGAGACAGAAGCTCCTACAATGAGCAGTTCTTC. It yields the protein CACSGDRSSYNEQFF.

This clone was recorded at least ten times. The chain joins TRBV20-1 to TRBJ1-1; no definite D call. The germline V gene encodes CDR1 DFQATT and CDR2 SNEGSKA (reference sequence). The length of the CDR3 is 15 residues. Between the trimmed V and J ends, which lost 0 bases and 6 bases, there was a span of 17 bases. CDR3: CSARETIGDGAEAFF. The DNA for the CDR3 is TGCAGTGCTAGAGAAACAATTGGGGATGGTGCTGAAGCTTTCTTT.

This clone was seen many times. This sequence joins TRBV29-1 and TRBJ1-5, with D tentatively TRBD1 (6 bases). The V end was cut by 4 bases, the J end by 0 bases, with 7 bases between. The CDR3 loop spans 13 amino acids. Germline V gene data show CDR1 as SQVTM and CDR2 as ANQGSEA. The CDR3 DNA sequence: TGCAGCGTTGGACAGGATAGCAATCAGCCCCAGCATTTT. It codes for CSVGQDSNQPQHF.

The chain joins TRBV12-3 or TRBV12-4 to TRBJ2-5; the match to TRBD1 covers 9 bases. There are 16 residues in the CDR3. The junction had 8 bases not matched to a gene; V was cut back by 4 bases and J by 2 bases. The CDR3 coding sequence is TGTGCCAGCAGTTCCCGGGACAGGGCTTCTCAAGAGACCCAGTACTTC. Residues: CASSSRDRASQETQYF.

This clone has a count of ten or more. The V call is TRBV5-5, the J call TRBJ2-7, with TRBD2 matching over 10 bases. In germline, CDR1 is SGHKS, CDR2 YYEKEE (reference sequence). The CDR3 is 15 amino acids. V shed 4 bases and J 5 bases; nucleotides not matched to a gene: 9. The CDR3 here is CASSPAPSGSNEQYF. DNA of the CDR3: TGTGCCAGCAGCCCCGCGCCTAGCGGGAGTAACGAGCAGTACTTC. The full variable domain, its missing parts supplied by reference TRBV5-5 and TRBJ2-7, is DAGVTQSPTHLIKTRGQQVTLRCSPISGHKSVSWYQQVLGQGPQFIFQYYEKEERGRGNFPDRFSARQFPNYSSELNVNALLLGDSALYLCASSPAPSGSNEQYFGPGTRLTVT.

Here the CDR3 reads CSARYREVLVYEQYF. The CDR3 nucleotides read TGCAGTGCTAGATATCGGGAGGTCCTAGTCTACGAGCAGTACTTC. The chain couples TRBV20-1 to TRBJ2-7; 7 nucleotides align to TRBD2. Germline loops: CDR1 DFQATT, CDR2 SNEGSKA (reference sequence). After removal of 2 bases from V and 3 bases from J, the junction contained 10 bases not matched to a gene. The CDR3 extends over 15 amino acids.

This CDR3 reads CATSDDPGLAGALEQFF. CDR3 bases: TGTGCCACCAGTGATGATCCCGGACTAGCGGGGGCCCTAGAGCAGTTCTTC. The chain combines TRBV24-1 with TRBJ2-1, with 13 bases fitting TRBD2. CDR1 is KGHDR and CDR2 is SFDVKD in the germline V gene. V shed 3 bases and J 10 bases; nucleotides not matched to a gene: 11. The CDR3 runs 17 residues.

This clone was observed many times. CDR3 region: CASSADQPQHF. The CDR3 coding sequence is TGTGCCAGCAGTGCAGACCAGCCCCAGCATTTT. The rearrangement uses TRBV6-1 and TRBJ1-5; D not resolved. This CDR3 is built from 11 residues. CDR1 is MNHNS and CDR2 is SASEGT in the germline V gene. Trimming pared 4 bases from V and 7 bases from J, leaving 5 bases between.

There are many counts of this clone. The CDR3, as DNA: TGTGCCAGCAGCTTATTTCGTTTCGGGACAAAAGACTCTGGAAACACCATATATTTT. It yields the protein CASSLFRFGTKDSGNTIYF. This chain connects TRBV7-2 to TRBJ1-3; TRBD1 is a possible D gene (6 bases). The CDR3 sequence is 19 residues long. Germline assignment: CDR1 SGHTA and CDR2 FQGNSA. Deletions cut 2 bases from V and 0 bases from J, with 20 bases between.

The chain carries TRBV18 and TRBJ2-7; 7 nucleotides match TRBD2. The CDR3 spans 13 residues. The ends lost 6 bases at V and 5 bases at J; junction bases unmatched: 7. Looked up from germline, CDR1 is KGHSH and CDR2 is LQKENI. The CDR3 loop reads CASSTGGTDEQYF. In DNA form, the CDR3 reads TGTGCCAGCTCCACGGGAGGTACAGACGAGCAGTACTTC.

This clone was detected ten times or more. This chain links TRBV5-1 with TRBJ2-7; 9 positions match TRBD1. Germline CDR1 and CDR2: SGHRS and YFSETQ. After removal of 5 bases from V and 5 bases from J, the junction contained 8 bases not matched to a gene. CDR3 size: 14 residues. For the CDR3, the DNA is TGCGCCAGCAGTACAGGGGGCGCGAGGGACGAGCAGTACTTC. Its translation is CASSTGGARDEQYF.

This clone was recorded at least ten times. The chain uses TRBV6-1 and TRBJ2-1, with 9 bases that match TRBD2. The CDR3 loop spans 14 amino acids. The germline gives CDR1 MNHNS, CDR2 SASEGT. With 6 bases clipped from V and 8 bases from J, the junction kept 8 bases outside the gene matches. Written as DNA, the CDR3 is TGTGCCAGCAGCACGAGCGGGAGGACCGATGAGCAGTTCTTC. As protein: CASSTSGRTDEQFF.

This clone was recorded at least ten times. V and J are TRBV5-8 and TRBJ2-5; 7 bases match TRBD2. The CDR3 loop spans 17 amino acids. Losses at the gene ends were 5 bases for V and 2 bases for J; bases not matched to a gene: 15. Germline V CDR1 and CDR2: SGHTS, YDEGEE. The CDR3 DNA sequence: TGTGCCAGCAGGGATGCACCGGGACTACGGACTCAAGAGACCCAGTACTTC. Translated: CASRDAPGLRTQETQYF.

The table lists this clone with many counts. J is TRBJ2-2 and V is TRBV2; TRBD2 might be the D (5 bases). Trimming cost V 3 bases and J 8 bases, with 7 bases left between them. Germline CDR1 is SNHLY and CDR2 is FYNNEI. The length of the CDR3 is 12 residues. CDR3 residues: CASSDLAGELFF. The CDR3 DNA reads as TGTGCCAGCAGTGATCTAGCTGGGGAGCTGTTTTTT.